This T cell receptor beta chain was recovered during a study of cytomegalovirus exposure and HLA in healthy donors. Findings and caveats of the study: The study recorded around 160 TCR beta chains that were cytomegalovirus-associated.

This clone has more than one count but fewer than ten. What it recognizes is unknown. Though probably carrying unrecorded immune exposures, donors were nominally healthy at sampling. The CDR3 is made up of 15 amino acids. Trimming left V 4 bases short and J 0 bases short, with 10 bases between. Germline-derived CDR1 and CDR2 are MNHEY and SVGAGI. The PCR had 60 Vbeta and 13 Jbeta primers. Generated by immunoSEQ multiplex PCR, the TCRdb table keeps only in-frame clones and is missing some. The sample consists of some 120,000 clones, 80% of them appearing once. The chain uses TRBV6-5 and TRBJ1-5, with no clear D. Sequenced sample: PBMCs. This clonotype originated in a man aged 30 to 39 in good health and CMV-seropositive. For the CDR3, the DNA is TGTGCCAGCAGTTGGGGAGGCTATAGCAATCAGCCCCAGCATTTT. Protein: CASSWGGYSNQPQHF.